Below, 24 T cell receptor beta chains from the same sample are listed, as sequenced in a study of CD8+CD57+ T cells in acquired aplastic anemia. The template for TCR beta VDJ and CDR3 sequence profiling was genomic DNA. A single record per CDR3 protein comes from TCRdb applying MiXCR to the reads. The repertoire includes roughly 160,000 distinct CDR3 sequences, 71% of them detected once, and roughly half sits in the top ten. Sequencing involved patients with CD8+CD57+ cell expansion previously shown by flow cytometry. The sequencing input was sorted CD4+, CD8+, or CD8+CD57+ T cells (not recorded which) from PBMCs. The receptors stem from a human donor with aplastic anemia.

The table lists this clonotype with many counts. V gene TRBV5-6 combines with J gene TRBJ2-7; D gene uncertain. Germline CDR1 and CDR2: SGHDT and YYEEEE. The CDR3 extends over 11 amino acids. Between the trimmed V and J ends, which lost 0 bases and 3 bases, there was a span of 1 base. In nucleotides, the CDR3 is TGTGCCAGCAGCTTGGACTACGAGCAGTACTTC. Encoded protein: CASSLDYEQYF.

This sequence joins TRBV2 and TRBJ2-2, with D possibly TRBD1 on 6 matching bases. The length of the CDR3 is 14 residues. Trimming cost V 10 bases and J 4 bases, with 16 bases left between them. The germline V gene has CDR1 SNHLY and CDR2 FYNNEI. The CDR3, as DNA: TGTGCCACCGGCATAGGGGGTATCACCGGGGAGCTGTTTTTT. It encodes CATGIGGITGELFF.

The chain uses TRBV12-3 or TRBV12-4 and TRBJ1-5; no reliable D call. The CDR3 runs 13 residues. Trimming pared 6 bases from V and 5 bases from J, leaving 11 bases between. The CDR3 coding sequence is TGTGCCAGCAGCGGGTGGCGCGATCAGCCCCAGCATTTT. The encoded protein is CASSGWRDQPQHF.

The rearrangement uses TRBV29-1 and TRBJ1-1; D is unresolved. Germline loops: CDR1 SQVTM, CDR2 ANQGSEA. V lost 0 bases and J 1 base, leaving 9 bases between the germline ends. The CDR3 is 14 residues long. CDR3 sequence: CSVEDTSGNTEAFF. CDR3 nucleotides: TGCAGCGTTGAAGATACGTCAGGGAACACTGAAGCTTTCTTT.

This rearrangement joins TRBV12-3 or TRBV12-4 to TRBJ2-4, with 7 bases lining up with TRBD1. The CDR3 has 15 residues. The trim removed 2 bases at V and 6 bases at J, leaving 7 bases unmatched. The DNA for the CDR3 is TGTGCCAGCAGTTTAACAACAGGGGCGGGAAACATTCAGTACTTC. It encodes CASSLTTGAGNIQYF.

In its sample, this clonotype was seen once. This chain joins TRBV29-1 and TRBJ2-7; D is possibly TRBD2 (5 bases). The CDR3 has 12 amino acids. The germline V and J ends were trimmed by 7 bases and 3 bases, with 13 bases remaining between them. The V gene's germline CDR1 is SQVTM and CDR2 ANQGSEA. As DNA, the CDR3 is TGCAGCGCGACCGAAGGAGGCTACGAGCAGTACTTC. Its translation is CSATEGGYEQYF.

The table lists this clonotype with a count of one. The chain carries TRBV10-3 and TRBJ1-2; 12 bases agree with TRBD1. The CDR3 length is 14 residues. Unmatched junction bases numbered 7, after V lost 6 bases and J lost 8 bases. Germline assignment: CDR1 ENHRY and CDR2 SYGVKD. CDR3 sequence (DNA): TGTGCCATCAGGGGACAGGGGGCCGCTTGGGGCTACACCTTC. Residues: CAIRGQGAAWGYTF.

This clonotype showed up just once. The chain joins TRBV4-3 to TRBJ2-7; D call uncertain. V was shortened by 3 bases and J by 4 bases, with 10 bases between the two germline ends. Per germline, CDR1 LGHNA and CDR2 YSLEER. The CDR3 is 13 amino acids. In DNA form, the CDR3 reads TGCGCCAGCAGCCAGGGTAGATTATACGAGCAGTACTTC. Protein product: CASSQGRLYEQYF.

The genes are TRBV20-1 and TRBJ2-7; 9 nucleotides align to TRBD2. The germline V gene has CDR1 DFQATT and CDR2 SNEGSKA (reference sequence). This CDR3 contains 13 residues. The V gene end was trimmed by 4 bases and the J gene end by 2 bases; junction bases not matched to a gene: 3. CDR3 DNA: TGCAGTGCTACAGCTAGCGGGACCTACGAGCAGTACTTC. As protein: CSATASGTYEQYF.

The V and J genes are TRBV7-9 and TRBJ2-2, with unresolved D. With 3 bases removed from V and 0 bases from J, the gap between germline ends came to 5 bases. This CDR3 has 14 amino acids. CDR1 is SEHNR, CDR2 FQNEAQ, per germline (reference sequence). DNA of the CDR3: TGTGCCAGCAGCTTTTTCCCGAACACCGGGGAGCTGTTTTTT. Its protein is CASSFFPNTGELFF.

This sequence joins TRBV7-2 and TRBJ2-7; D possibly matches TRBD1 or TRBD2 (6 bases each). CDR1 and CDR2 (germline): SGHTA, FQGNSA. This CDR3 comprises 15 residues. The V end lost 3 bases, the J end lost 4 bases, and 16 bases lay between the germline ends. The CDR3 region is CASSLDWGAQYEQYF. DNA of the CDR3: TGTGCCAGCAGCTTGGATTGGGGGGCTCAGTACGAGCAGTACTTC.

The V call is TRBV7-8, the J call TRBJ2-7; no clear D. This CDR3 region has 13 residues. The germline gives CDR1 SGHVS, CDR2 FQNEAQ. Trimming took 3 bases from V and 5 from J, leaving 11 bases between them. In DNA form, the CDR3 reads TGTGCCAGCAGCTTCACCCTCTCGGACGAGCAGTACTTC. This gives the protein CASSFTLSDEQYF.

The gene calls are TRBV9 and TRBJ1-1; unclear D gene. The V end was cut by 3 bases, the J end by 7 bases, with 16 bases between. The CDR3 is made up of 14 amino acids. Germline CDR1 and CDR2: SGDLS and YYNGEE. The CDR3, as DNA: TGTGCCAGCAGCGCGGAAAACAGCATTCGTGAAGCTTTCTTT. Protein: CASSAENSIREAFF.

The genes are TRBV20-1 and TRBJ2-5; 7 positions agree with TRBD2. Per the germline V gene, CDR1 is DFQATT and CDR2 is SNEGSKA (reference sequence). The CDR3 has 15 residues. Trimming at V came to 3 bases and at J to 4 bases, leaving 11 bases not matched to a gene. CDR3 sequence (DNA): TGCAGTGCTAGTGTTGGACTAGGGAGGGCAGAGACCCAGTACTTC. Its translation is CSASVGLGRAETQYF.

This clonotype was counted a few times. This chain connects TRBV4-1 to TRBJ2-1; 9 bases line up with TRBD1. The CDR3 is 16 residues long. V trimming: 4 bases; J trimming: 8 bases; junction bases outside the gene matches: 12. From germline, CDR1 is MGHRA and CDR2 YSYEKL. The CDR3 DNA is TGCGCCAGCAGCCTCCCCCGGGACAGGGCAAGAGATGAGCAGTTCTTC. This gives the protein CASSLPRDRARDEQFF.

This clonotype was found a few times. The CDR3 DNA reads as TGTGCCACCAGTGATGCAACCGGGACAGTTGGCTACACCTTC. It yields the protein CATSDATGTVGYTF. The chain couples TRBV24-1 to TRBJ1-2; 7 bases map to TRBD1. The germline CDR1 and CDR2 sequences are KGHDR and SFDVKD. V shed 3 bases, J shed 7 bases, and the junction held 7 bases outside the gene matches. This CDR3 spans 14 amino acids.

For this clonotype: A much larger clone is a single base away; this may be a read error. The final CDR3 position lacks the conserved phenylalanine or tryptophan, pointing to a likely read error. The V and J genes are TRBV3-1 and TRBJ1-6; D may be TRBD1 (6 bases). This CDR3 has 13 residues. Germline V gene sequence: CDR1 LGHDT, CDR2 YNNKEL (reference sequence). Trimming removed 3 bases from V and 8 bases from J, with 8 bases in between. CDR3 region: CASSHRGYSPLHC. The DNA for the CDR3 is TGTGCCAGCAGCCACAGGGGTTATTCACCCCTCCACTGT.

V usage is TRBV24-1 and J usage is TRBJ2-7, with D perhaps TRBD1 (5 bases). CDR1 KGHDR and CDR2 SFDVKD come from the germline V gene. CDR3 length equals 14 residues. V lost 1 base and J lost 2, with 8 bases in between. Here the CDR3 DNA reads TGTGCCACCAGTGATTTCAGGGTTCCCTACGAGCAGTACTTC. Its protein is CATSDFRVPYEQYF.

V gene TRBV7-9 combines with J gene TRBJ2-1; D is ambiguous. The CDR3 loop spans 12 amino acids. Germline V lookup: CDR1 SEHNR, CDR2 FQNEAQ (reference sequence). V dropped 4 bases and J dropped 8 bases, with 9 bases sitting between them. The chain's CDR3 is CASSSGRDEQFF. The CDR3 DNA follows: TGTGCCAGCAGCTCTGGCCGGGATGAGCAGTTCTTC.

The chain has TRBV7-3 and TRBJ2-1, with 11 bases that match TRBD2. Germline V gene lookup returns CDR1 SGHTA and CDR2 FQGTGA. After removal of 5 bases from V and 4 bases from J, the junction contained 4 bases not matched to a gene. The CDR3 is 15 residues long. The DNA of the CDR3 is TGTGCCAGCAGCACTCTAGCGGGGGGTTACAATGAGCAGTTCTTC. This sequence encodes CASSTLAGGYNEQFF. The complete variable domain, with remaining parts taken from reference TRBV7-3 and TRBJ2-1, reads GAGVSQTPSNKVTEKGKYVELRCDPISGHTALYWYRQSLGQGPEFLIYFQGTGAADDSGLPNDRFFAVRPEGSVSTLKIQRTERGDSAVYLCASSTLAGGYNEQFFGPGTRLTVL.

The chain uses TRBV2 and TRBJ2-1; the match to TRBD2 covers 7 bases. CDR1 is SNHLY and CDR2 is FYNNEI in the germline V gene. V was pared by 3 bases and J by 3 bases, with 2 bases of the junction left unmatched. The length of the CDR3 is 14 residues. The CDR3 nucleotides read TGTGCCAGCAGTGATTGGGGGGGCTACAATGAGCAGTTCTTC. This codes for CASSDWGGYNEQFF.

The CDR3 bases are TGTGCCATCATGGCGGGAGGGAGAAGTGAGCAGTTCTTC. Protein product: CAIMAGGRSEQFF. The chain recombines TRBV10-3 with TRBJ2-1, with TRBD2 identical over 9 bases. Losses at the gene ends were 7 bases for V and 9 bases for J; bases not matched to a gene: 7. The CDR3 is 13 residues long. Per germline, CDR1 ENHRY and CDR2 SYGVKD.

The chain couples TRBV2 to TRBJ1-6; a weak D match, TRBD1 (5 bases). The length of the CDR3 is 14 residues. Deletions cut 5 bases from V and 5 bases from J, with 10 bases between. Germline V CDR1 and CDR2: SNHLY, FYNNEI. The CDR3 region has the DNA TGTGCCAGCAGTCTCGACAGCCATAATTCACCCCTCCACTTT. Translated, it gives CASSLDSHNSPLHF. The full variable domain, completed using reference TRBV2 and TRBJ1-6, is EPEVTQTPSHQVTQMGQEVILRCVPISNHLYFYWYRQILGQKVEFLVSFYNNEISEKSEIFDDQFSVERPDGSNFTLKIRSTKLEDSAMYFCASSLDSHNSPLHFGNGTRLTVT.

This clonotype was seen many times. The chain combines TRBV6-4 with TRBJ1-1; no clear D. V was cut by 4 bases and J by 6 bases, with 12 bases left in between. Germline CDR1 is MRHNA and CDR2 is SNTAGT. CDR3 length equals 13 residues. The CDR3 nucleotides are TGTGCCAGCAGTGCTACCGTCAACGCTGAAGCTTTCTTT. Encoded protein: CASSATVNAEAFF.